This TCR beta chain was retrieved from a study of blood T cell repertoires in COVID-19. Assay: immunoSEQ multiplex PCR; the TCRdb copy retains only in-frame clones and omits some. The sample lists about 95,000 clones; roughly 80% were seen once. Material for sequencing was peripheral blood. The origin of this receptor is an elderly man with COVID-19, enrolled during active disease.

CDR3 loop: CAAPGRGRGYTF. DNA of the CDR3: TGCGCCGCACCTGGAAGGGGTCGGGGCTACACCTTC. The chain uses TRBV23-1 and TRBJ1-2; TRBD1 is a possible D gene (5 bases). TRBV23-1 carries the ORF label, with uncertain function. The CDR3 covers 12 residues. The ends were cut back, 11 bases at V and 8 bases at J, with 18 bases in the middle.